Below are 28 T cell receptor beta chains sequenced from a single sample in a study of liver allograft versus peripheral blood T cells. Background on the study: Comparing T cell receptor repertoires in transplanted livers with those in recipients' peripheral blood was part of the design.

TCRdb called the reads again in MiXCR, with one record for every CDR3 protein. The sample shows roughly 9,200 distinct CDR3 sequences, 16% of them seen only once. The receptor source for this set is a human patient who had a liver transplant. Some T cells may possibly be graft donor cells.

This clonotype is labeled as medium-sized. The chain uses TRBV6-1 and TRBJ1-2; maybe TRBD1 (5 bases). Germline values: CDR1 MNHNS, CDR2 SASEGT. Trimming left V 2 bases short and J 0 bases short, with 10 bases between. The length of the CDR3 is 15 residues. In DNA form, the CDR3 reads TGTGCCAGCAGTGAACTCCAGGGACCTAACTATGGCTACACCTTC. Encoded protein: CASSELQGPNYGYTF.

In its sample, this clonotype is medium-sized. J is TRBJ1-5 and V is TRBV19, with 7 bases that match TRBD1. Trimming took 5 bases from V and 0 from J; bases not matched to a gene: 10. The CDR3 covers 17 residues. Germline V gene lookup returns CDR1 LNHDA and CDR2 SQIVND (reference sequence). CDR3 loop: CASSPRTGQNSNQPQHF. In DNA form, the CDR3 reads TGTGCCAGTAGTCCACGGACAGGTCAAAATAGCAATCAGCCCCAGCATTTT.

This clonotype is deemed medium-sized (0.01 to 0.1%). CDR3 amino acids: CAISEGLADYNEQFF. The CDR3 DNA reads as TGTGCCATCAGTGAAGGGCTAGCGGACTACAATGAGCAGTTCTTC. The chain has TRBV10-3 and TRBJ2-1; 7 bases agree with TRBD2. Trimming removed 3 bases from V and 3 bases from J; junction bases left unmatched: 5. This CDR3 spans 15 amino acids. Looked up from germline, CDR1 is ENHRY and CDR2 is SYGVKD.

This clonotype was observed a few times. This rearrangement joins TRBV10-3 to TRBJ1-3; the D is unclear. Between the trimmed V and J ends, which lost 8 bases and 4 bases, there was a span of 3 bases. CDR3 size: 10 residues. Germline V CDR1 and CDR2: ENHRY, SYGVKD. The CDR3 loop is CAIGGNTIYF. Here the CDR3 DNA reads TGTGCCATCGGGGGAAACACCATATATTTT.

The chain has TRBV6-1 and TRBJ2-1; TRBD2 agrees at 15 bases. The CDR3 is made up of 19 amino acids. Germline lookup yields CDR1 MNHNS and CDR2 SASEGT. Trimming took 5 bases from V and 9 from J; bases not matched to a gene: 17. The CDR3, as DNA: TGTGCCAGCAGTTACGGCCCCGGCGGACTAGCGGGGGGGCCCGGTGAGCAGTTCTTC. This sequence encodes CASSYGPGGLAGGPGEQFF.

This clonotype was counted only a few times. The CDR3 DNA follows: TGTGCCAGCAGCCCCGACAGAGATCAGCCCCAGCATTTT. Residues: CASSPDRDQPQHF. The V call is TRBV7-2, the J call TRBJ1-5; a possible D gene is TRBD1 (5 bases). Germline assignment: CDR1 SGHTA and CDR2 FQGNSA. The V end was cut by 5 bases, the J end by 5 bases, with 10 bases between. This CDR3 has 13 residues.

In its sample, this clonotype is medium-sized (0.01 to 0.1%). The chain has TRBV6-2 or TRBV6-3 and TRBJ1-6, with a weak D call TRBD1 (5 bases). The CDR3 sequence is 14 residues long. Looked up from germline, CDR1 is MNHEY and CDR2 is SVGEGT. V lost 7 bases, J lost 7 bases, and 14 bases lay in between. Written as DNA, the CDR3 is TGTGCCAGCACCATGGGGGGGTGGAATTCACCCCTCCACTTT. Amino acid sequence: CASTMGGWNSPLHF.

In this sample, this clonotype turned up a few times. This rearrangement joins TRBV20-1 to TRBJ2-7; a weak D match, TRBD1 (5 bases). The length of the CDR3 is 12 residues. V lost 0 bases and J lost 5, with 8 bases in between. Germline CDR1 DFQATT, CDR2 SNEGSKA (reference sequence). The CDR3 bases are TGCAGTGCTAGAGATCAACAGGACGAGCAGTACTTC. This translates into CSARDQQDEQYF.

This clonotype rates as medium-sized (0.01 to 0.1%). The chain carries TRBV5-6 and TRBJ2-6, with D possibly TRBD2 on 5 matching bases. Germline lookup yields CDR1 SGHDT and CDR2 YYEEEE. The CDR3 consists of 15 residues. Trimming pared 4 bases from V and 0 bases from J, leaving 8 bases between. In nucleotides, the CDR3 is TGTGCCAGCAGCCTGGGGAGCTCTGGGGCCAACGTCCTGACTTTC. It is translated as CASSLGSSGANVLTF.

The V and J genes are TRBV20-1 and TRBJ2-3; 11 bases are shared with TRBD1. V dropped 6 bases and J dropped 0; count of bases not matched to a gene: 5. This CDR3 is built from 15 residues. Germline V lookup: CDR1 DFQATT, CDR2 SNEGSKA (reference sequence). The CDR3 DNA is TGCAGTGCCCCTCGGGACAGGGGGAGCACAGATACGCAGTATTTT. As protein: CSAPRDRGSTDTQYF.

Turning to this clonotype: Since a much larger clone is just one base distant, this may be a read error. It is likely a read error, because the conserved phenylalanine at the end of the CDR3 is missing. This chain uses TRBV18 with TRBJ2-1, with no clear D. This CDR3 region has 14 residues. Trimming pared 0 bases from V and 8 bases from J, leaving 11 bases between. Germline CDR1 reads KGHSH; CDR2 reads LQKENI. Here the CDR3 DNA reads TGTGCCAGCTCACCACCGGCGCGCGACCATGAGCAGTTCTCC. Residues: CASSPPARDHEQFS.

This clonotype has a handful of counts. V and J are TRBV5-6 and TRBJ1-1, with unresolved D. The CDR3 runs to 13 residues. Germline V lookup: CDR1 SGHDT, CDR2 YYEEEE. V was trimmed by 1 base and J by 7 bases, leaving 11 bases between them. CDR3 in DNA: TGTGCCAGCAGCTTGCGGGGTACCAATGAAGCTTTCTTT. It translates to CASSLRGTNEAFF.

CDR3 coding DNA: TGCAGCGTTGTTAGGGGGGACAGCTCCTCGAACGGGAAAGCTTTCTTT. Residues: CSVVRGDSSSNGKAFF. The rearrangement uses TRBV29-1 and TRBJ1-1, with 7 bases identical to TRBD1. V was pared by 4 bases and J by 9 bases, with 20 bases of the junction left unmatched. The CDR3 contains 16 residues. The germline V gene encodes CDR1 SQVTM and CDR2 ANQGSEA.

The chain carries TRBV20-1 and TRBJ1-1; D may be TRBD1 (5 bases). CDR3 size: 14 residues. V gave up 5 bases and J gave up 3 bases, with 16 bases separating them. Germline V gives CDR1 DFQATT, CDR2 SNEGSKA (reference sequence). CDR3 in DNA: TGCAGTGCTCCATACGGGGGAAGGGACACTGAAGCTTTCTTT. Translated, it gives CSAPYGGRDTEAFF.

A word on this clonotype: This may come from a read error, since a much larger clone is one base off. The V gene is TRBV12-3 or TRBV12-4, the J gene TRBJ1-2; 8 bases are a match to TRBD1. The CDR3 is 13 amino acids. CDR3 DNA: TGTACCAGCAGTCCCCAGGGGGCGGGTGGCTACACCTTC. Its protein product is CTSSPQGAGGYTF.

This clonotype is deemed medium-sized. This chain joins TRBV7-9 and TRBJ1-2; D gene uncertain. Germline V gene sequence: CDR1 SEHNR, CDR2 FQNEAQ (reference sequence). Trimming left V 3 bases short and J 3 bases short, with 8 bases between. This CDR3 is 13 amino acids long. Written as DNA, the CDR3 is TGTGCCAGCAGCTTGGAGGGTGACTATGGCTACACCTTC. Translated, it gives CASSLEGDYGYTF.

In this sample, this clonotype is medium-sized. DNA for the CDR3: TGTGCCACCAGCCCCCGGACCTGGGATGAAAAACTGTTTTTT. Translated, it gives CATSPRTWDEKLFF. The V call is TRBV15, the J call TRBJ1-4; D is undetermined. V was clipped by 5 bases and J by 6 bases, with 13 bases between them. CDR3 length: 14 residues. Per germline, CDR1 LNHNV and CDR2 YYDKDF (reference sequence).

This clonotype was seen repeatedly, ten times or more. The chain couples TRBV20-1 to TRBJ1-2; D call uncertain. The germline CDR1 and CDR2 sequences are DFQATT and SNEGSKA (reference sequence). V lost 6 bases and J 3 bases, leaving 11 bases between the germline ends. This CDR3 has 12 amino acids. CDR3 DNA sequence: TGCAGTGCCCCGAGGACTGACTATGGCTACACCTTC. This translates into CSAPRTDYGYTF.

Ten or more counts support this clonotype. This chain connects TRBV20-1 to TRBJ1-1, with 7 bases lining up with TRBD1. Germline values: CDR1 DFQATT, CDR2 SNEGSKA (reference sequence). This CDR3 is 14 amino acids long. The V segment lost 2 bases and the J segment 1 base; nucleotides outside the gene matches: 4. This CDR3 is CSARRGQQNTEAFF. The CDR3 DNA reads TGCAGTGCTAGACGGGGACAGCAGAACACTGAAGCTTTCTTT.

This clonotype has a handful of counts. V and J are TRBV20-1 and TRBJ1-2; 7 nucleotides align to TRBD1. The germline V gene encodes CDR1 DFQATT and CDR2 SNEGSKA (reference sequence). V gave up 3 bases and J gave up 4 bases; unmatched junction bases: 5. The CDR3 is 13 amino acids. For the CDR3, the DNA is TGCAGTGCTAGCCGGGACAGCATCTATGGCTACACCTTC. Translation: CSASRDSIYGYTF.

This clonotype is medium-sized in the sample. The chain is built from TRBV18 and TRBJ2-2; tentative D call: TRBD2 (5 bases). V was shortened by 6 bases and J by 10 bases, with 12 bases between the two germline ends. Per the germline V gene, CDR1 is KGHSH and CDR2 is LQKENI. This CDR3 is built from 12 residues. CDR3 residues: CASSPPGSELFF. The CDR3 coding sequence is TGTGCCAGCTCGCCTCCGGGGTCGGAGCTGTTTTTT.

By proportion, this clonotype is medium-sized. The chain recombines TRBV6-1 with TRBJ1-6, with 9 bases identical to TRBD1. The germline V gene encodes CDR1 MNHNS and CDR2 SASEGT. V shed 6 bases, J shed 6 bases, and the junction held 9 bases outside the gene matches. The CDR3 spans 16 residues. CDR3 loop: CASRPGQGSFNSPLHF. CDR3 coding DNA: TGTGCCAGCAGACCGGGACAGGGCTCATTTAATTCACCCCTCCACTTT.

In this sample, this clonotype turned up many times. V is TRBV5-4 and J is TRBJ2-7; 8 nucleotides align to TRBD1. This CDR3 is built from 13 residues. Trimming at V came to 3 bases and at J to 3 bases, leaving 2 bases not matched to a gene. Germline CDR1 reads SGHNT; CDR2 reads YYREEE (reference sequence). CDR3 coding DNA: TGTGCCAGCAGCTCAGGACAGGGCTACGAGCAGTACTTC. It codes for CASSSGQGYEQYF.

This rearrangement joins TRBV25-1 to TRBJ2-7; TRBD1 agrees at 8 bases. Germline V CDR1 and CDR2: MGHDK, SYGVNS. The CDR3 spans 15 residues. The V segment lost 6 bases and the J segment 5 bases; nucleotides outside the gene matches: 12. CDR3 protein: CASSPGTGLRHEQYF. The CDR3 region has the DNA TGTGCCAGCAGCCCGGGGACAGGACTAAGACACGAGCAGTACTTC.

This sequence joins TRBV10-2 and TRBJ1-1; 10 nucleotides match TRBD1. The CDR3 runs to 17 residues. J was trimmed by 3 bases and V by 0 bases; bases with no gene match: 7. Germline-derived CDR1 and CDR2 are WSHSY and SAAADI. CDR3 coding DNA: TGCGCCAGCAGTGAGTCCCTCGGGACAGGGGTGTACACTGAAGCTTTCTTT. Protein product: CASSESLGTGVYTEAFF.

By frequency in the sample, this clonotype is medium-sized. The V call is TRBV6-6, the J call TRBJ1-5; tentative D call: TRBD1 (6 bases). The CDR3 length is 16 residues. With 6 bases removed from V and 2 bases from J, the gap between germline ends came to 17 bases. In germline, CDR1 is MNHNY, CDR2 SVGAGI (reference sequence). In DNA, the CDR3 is TGTGCCAGCAGCCGTCTTACAGGGATTGGCAATCAGCCCCAGCATTTT. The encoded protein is CASSRLTGIGNQPQHF.

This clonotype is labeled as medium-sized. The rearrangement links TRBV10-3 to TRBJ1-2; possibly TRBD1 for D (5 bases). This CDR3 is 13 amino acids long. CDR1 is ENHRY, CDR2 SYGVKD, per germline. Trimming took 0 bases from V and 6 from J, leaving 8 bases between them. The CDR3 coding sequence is TGTGCCATCAGTGAGTCGGGAGGGGATGGCTACACCTTC. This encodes CAISESGGDGYTF.

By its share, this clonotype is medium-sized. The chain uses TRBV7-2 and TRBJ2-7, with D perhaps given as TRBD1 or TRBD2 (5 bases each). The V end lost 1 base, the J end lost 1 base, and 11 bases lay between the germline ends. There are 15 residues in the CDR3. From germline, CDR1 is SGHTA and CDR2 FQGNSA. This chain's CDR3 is CASSLGGVLSYEQYF. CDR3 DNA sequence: TGTGCCAGCAGCTTAGGAGGGGTCTTATCCTACGAGCAGTACTTC. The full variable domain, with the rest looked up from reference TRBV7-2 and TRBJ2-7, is GAGVSQSPSNKVTEKGKDVELRCDPISGHTALYWYRQSLGQGLEFLIYFQGNSAPDKSGLPSDRFSAERTGGSVSTLTIQRTQQEDSAVYLCASSLGGVLSYEQYFGPGTRLTVT.